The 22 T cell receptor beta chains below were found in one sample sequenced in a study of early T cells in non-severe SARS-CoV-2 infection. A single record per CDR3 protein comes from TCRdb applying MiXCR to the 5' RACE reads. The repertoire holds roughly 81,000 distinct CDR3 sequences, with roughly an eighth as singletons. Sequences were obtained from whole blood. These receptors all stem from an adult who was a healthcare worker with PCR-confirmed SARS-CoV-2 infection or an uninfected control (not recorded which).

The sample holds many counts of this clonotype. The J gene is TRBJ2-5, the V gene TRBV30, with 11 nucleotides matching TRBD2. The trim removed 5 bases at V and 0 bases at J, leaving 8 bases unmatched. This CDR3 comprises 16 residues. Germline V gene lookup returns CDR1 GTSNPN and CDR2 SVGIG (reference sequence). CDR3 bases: TGTGCCTGGGGATCCGGGACTAGCGGTTACCAAGAGACCCAGTACTTC. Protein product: CAWGSGTSGYQETQYF.

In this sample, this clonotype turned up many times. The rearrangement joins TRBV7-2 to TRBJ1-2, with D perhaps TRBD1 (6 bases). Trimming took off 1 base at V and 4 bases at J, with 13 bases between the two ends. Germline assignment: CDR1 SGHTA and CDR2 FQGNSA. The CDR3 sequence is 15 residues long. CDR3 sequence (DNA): TGTGCCAGCAGCTTAGGGGGCCAGGGGTCCTATGGCTACACCTTC. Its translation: CASSLGGQGSYGYTF.

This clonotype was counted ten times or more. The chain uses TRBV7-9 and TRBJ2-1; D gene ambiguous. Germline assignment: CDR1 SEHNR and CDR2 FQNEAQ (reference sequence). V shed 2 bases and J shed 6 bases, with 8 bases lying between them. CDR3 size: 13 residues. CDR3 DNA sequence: TGTGCCAGCAGCTTATCGGGCCCCAATGAGCAGTTCTTC. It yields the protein CASSLSGPNEQFF.

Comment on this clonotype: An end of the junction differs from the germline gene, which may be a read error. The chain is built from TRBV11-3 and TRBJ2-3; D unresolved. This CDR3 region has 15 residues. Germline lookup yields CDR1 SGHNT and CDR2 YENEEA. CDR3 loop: CASSSNFPPTDTRYF. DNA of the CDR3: TGTGCCAGCAGCTCAAACTTCCCCCCCACAGATACGCGGTATTTT.

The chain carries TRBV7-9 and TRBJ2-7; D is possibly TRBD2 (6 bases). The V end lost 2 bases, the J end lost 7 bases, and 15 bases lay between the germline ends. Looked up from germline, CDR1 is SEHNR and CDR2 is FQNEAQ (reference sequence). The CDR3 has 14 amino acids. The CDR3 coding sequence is TGTGCCAGCAGCTTAAGTCGTACGGGGGAGGAGCAGTACTTC. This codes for CASSLSRTGEEQYF.

The CDR3 DNA is TGTGCCAGCAGTGGGGATAATTCACCCCTCCACTTT. Encoded protein: CASSGDNSPLHF. V is TRBV2 and J is TRBJ1-6; D not resolved. The CDR3 has 12 amino acids. Germline values: CDR1 SNHLY, CDR2 FYNNEI. V lost 4 bases and J 5 bases, leaving 3 bases between the germline ends.

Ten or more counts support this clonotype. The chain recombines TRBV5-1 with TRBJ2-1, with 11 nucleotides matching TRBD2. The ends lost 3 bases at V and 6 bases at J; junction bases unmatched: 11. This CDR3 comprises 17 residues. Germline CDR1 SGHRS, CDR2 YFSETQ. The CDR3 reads CASSYGTSGGGRNEQFF. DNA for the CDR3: TGCGCCAGCAGCTATGGGACTAGCGGCGGAGGGCGCAATGAGCAGTTCTTC.

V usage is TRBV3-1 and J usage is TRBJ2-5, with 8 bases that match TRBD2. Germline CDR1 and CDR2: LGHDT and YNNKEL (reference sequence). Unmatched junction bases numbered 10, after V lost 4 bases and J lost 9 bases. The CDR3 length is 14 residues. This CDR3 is CASSRAGVPGAQYF. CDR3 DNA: TGTGCCAGCAGCCGAGCGGGAGTACCAGGGGCCCAGTACTTC.

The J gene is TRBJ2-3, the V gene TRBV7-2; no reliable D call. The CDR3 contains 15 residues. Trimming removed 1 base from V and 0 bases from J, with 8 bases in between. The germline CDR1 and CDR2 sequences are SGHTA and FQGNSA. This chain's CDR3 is CASSLVLMSTDTQYF. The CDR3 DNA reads TGTGCCAGCAGCTTAGTACTAATGAGCACAGATACGCAGTATTTT.

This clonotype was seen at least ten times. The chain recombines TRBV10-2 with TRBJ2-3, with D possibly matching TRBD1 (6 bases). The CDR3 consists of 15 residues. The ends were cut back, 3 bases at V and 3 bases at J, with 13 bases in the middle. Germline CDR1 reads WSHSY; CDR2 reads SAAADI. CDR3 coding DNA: TGCGCCAGCAGTGACAGGGCGAGGGGGACAGATACGCAGTATTTT. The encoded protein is CASSDRARGTDTQYF.

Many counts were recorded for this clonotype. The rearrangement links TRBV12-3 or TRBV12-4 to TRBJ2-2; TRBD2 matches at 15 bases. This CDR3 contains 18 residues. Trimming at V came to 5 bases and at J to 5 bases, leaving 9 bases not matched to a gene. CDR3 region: CASSLGLAGGPSTGELFF. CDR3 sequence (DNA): TGTGCCAGCAGTCTCGGACTAGCGGGAGGGCCCTCAACCGGGGAGCTGTTTTTT.

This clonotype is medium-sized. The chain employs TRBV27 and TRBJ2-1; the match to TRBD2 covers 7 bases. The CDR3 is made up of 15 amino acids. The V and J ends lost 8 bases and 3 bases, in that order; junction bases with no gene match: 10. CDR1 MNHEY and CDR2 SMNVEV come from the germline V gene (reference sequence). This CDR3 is CASGLAGLFYNEQFF. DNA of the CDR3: TGTGCCAGCGGATTAGCGGGTTTGTTCTACAATGAGCAGTTCTTC.

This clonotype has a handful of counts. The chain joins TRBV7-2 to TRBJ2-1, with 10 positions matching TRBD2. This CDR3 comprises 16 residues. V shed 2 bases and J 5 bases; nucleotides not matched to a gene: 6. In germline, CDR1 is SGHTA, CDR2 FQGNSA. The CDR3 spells CASSLSSLAGNNEQFF. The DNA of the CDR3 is TGTGCCAGCAGCTTATCGTCACTAGCGGGAAACAATGAGCAGTTCTTC.

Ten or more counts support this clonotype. CDR3 in DNA: TGTGCTAGTGGTTTAAGAACATCCACAGGGGTCGGGGCCAACGTCCTGACTTTC. Translated: CASGLRTSTGVGANVLTF. The chain employs TRBV12-5 and TRBJ2-6, with 7 bases that match TRBD1. The germline gives CDR1 LGHNT, CDR2 FRNRAP. The ends lost 3 bases at V and 4 bases at J; junction bases unmatched: 12. The CDR3 is made up of 18 amino acids.

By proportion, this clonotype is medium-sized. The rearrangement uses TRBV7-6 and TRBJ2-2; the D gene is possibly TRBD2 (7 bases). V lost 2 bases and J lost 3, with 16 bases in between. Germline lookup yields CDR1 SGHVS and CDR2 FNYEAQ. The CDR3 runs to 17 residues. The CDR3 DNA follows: TGTGCCAGCAGCTTAATCCCCCGGGGGGCAGACACCGGGGAGCTGTTTTTT. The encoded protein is CASSLIPRGADTGELFF.

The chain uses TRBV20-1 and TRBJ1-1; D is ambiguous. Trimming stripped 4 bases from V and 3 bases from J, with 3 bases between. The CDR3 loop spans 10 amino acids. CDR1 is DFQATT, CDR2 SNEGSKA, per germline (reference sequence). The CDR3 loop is CSATHTEAFF. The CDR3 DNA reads TGCAGTGCTACTCACACTGAAGCTTTCTTT.

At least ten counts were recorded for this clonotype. The chain's CDR3 is CASTTANEQFF. CDR3 sequence (DNA): TGTGCCAGCACGACTGCCAATGAGCAGTTCTTC. The gene calls are TRBV7-9 and TRBJ2-1; no clear D. This CDR3 comprises 11 residues. Germline CDR1 SEHNR, CDR2 FQNEAQ (reference sequence). V was shortened by 7 bases and J by 6 bases, with 7 bases between the two germline ends.

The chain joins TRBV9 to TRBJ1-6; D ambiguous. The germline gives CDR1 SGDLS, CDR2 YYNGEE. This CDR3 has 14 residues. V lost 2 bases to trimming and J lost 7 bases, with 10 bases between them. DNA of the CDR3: TGTGCCAGCAGCGTCAATCCGGGGAATTCACCCCTCCACTTT. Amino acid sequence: CASSVNPGNSPLHF.

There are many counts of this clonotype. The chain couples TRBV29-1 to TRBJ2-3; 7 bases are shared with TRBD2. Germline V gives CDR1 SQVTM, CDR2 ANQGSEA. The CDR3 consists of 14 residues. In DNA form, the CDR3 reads TGCGCTCAAGTGGGTAGCGGGAGCACAGATACGCAGTATTTT. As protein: CAQVGSGSTDTQYF.

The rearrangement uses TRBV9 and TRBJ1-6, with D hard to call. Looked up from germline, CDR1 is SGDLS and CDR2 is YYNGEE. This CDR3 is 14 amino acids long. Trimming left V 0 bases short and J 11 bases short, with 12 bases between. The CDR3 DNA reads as TGTGCCAGCAGCGTAGAAGGGCCGGGAACACCCCTCCACTTT. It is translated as CASSVEGPGTPLHF.

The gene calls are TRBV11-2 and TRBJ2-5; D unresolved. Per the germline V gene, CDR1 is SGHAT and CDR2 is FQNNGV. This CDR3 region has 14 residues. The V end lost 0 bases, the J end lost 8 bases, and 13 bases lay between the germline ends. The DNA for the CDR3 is TGTGCCAGCAGCTTAGATCGGCAGGTTAATACCCAGTACTTC. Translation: CASSLDRQVNTQYF.

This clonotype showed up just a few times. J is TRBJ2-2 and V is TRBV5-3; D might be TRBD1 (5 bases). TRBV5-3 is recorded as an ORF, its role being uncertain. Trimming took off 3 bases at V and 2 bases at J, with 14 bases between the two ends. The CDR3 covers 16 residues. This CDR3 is CARSCQGGPNTGELFF. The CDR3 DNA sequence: TGTGCCAGAAGCTGCCAGGGTGGCCCCAACACCGGGGAGCTGTTTTTT.